These T cell receptor beta chains were read from a single sample in a study of T-cell reconstitution after alpha-beta-depleted transplantation in children. MiXCR, run by TCRdb on the PCR reads, gives a single entry per CDR3 protein. This sample has some 250,000 distinct CDR3 sequences, with approximately 12% found just once. The source was PBMCs from the stem cell graft donor, collected from the stem cell graft. The receptors were gathered from a human donor who donated a stem cell graft to a child with acute lymphoblastic leukemia. CDR3s include the opening cysteine and the closing phenylalanine or tryptophan. The D gene is left open where the match is weak. Where a row states a size, it is once, few, many or the class of an expanded clone; other rows omit it.

TRBV12-3/TRBV12-4	TRBD2	TRBJ2-7	few	CASSFSLGGASGEQYF	TGTGCCAGCAGTTTTTCTCTCGGGGGGGCCTCGGGGGAGCAGTACTTC
TRBV29-1	-	TRBJ2-3	many	CSVDQGSGDTQYF	TGCAGCGTTGATCAGGGGTCGGGAGATACGCAGTATTTT
TRBV4-3	TRBD1	TRBJ1-6	many	CASSQDTGGAFSSPLHF	TGCGCCAGCAGCCAAGACACAGGGGGCGCGTTCTCTTCACCCCTCCACTTT
TRBV5-1	-	TRBJ2-5	many	CASRPGGGEETQYF	TGCGCCAGTCGTCCTGGAGGAGGAGAGGAGACCCAGTACTTC
TRBV7-9	-	TRBJ1-2	many	CASSLAGQERLGYTF	TGTGCCAGCAGCTTAGCGGGGCAGGAAAGGCTTGGCTACACCTTC
TRBV7-6	-	TRBJ1-1	once	CASSPGGVNTEAFF	TGTGCCAGCAGCCCCGGGGGGGTGAACACTGAAGCTTTCTTT
TRBV4-3	-	TRBJ2-1	many	CASSQDRTPLDEQFF	TGCGCCAGCAGCCAAGACAGGACCCCTTTAGATGAGCAGTTCTTC
TRBV30	-	TRBJ2-1	few	CAWRVPKGINEQFF	TGTGCCTGGAGGGTACCGAAGGGTATCAATGAGCAGTTCTTC
TRBV5-5	-	TRBJ2-2	-	CASSPWVNSAELFF	TGTGCCAGCAGCCCGTGGGTGAACTCCGCGGAGCTGTTTTTT
TRBV20-1	TRBD1	TRBJ2-2	many	CSAIDRAKAHGELFF	TGCAGTGCGATCGACAGGGCTAAGGCACATGGGGAGCTGTTTTTT
TRBV20-1	-	TRBJ1-1	many	CSAWPQEAFF	TGCAGTGCTTGGCCCCAAGAAGCTTTCTTT
TRBV13	TRBD1	TRBJ2-7	many	CASSPGTGGSSYEQYF	TGTGCCAGCAGCCCGGGGACAGGGGGGAGCTCCTACGAGCAGTACTTC
TRBV20-1	-	TRBJ1-2	many	CSGMKGANYGYTF	TGCAGTGGCATGAAAGGAGCTAACTATGGCTACACCTTC
TRBV7-6	TRBD1	TRBJ2-3	-	CASSLIPGGETDTQYF	TGTGCCAGCAGCTTAATACCAGGGGGAGAGACAGATACGCAGTATTTT
TRBV7-9	-	TRBJ2-4	many	CASSLVPDKAKNIQYF	TGTGCCAGCAGCTTAGTCCCAGACAAGGCCAAAAACATTCAGTACTTC
TRBV28	TRBD1	TRBJ1-1	many	CASSPRTGSTEAFF	TGTGCCAGCAGTCCCCGGACAGGGAGTACTGAAGCTTTCTTT
TRBV7-8	-	TRBJ1-5	many	CASSSGTLSNQPQHF	TGTGCCAGCAGCTCCGGGACCCTTAGCAATCAGCCCCAGCATTTT
TRBV15	TRBD1	TRBJ1-2	many	CATTDRAQRGYTF	TGTGCCACCACTGACAGGGCCCAGCGTGGCTACACCTTC
TRBV11-2	-	TRBJ2-5	many	CASRTLLDQETQYF	TGTGCCAGCAGAACCCTTCTGGACCAAGAGACCCAGTACTTC
TRBV7-2	-	TRBJ2-7	many	CASSPEVGRPQEQYF	TGTGCCAGCAGCCCCGAGGTAGGCAGGCCTCAGGAGCAGTACTTC
TRBV7-2	-	TRBJ2-3	many	CASSLESRAVTDTQYF	TGTGCCAGCAGCTTAGAGAGTAGGGCAGTCACAGATACGCAGTATTTT
TRBV18	-	TRBJ1-5	-	CASSPLPPGPNQPQHF	TGTGCCAGCTCACCTCTTCCCCCGGGGCCCAATCAGCCCCAGCATTTT
TRBV29-1	TRBD1	TRBJ1-3	many	CSAQGGPPGGNTIYF	TGCAGCGCCCAAGGGGGCCCCCCGGGCGGAAACACCATATATTTT
TRBV5-1	-	TRBJ2-2	many	CASSLGRIQPGELFF	TGCGCCAGCAGCTTGGGACGGATCCAGCCCGGGGAGCTGTTTTTT
TRBV6-2/TRBV6-3	-	TRBJ1-5	-	CASSYIQGSNQPQHF	TGTGCCAGCAGTTACATACAGGGAAGCAATCAGCCCCAGCATTTT
TRBV27	TRBD1	TRBJ1-2	many	CASSFQGGNYGYTF	TGTGCCAGCAGTTTCCAGGGGGGGAACTATGGCTACACCTTC
TRBV20-1	TRBD2	TRBJ2-3	many	CSADGTSGTTDTQYF	TGCAGTGCTGACGGGACTAGCGGTACCACAGATACGCAGTATTTT
TRBV30	-	TRBJ1-2	-	CAWSVGVRGNYGYTF	TGTGCCTGGAGTGTAGGCGTCAGGGGTAACTATGGCTACACCTTC
TRBV29-1	-	TRBJ1-3	many	CSVGSLSGNTIYF	TGCAGCGTTGGGAGTCTCTCTGGAAACACCATATATTTT
TRBV12-3/TRBV12-4	-	TRBJ2-6	many	CASSNNVLTF	TGTGCCAGCAGTAACAACGTCCTGACTTTC
TRBV6-5	TRBD1	TRBJ2-7	many	CASRLQDRDHEQYF	TGTGCCAGCAGGCTCCAGGACAGGGACCACGAGCAGTACTTC
TRBV7-2	TRBD1	TRBJ1-6	many	CASSLEGTGNSPLHF	TGTGCCAGCAGCTTAGAGGGGACAGGCAATTCACCCCTCCACTTT
TRBV4-3	-	TRBJ2-5	many	CASSTGTVQDGETQYF	TGCGCCAGCAGTACCGGGACGGTTCAAGACGGAGAGACCCAGTACTTC
TRBV4-3	-	TRBJ2-6	many	CASSQEDSSGANVLTF	TGCGCCAGCAGCCAAGAAGATAGCTCTGGGGCCAACGTCCTGACTTTC
TRBV12-3/TRBV12-4	-	TRBJ1-2	many	CASSPITLNYGYTF	TGTGCCAGCAGCCCGATAACACTTAACTATGGCTACACCTTC
TRBV4-2	-	TRBJ2-1	many	CASSQENNEQFF	TGTGCCAGCAGCCAAGAGAACAATGAGCAGTTCTTC
TRBV2	TRBD1	TRBJ2-7	-	CASQTRGSVYEQYF	TGTGCCAGCCAAACCAGGGGGTCCGTCTACGAGCAGTACTTC
TRBV6-1	-	TRBJ1-5	many	CASSGGQSQPQHF	TGTGCCAGCAGTGGCGGGCAAAGCCAGCCCCAGCATTTT
TRBV9	TRBD1	TRBJ1-5	many	CASSAQDRGGEPQHF	TGTGCCAGCAGCGCCCAAGACAGGGGAGGCGAGCCCCAGCATTTT
TRBV29-1	-	TRBJ1-1	many	CSVRRENTEAFF	TGCAGCGTTAGGCGGGAGAACACTGAAGCTTTCTTT
TRBV29-1	-	TRBJ2-4	many	CSVEEGSKNIQYF	TGCAGCGTTGAAGAGGGAAGCAAAAACATTCAGTACTTC
TRBV12-3/TRBV12-4	TRBD1	TRBJ1-5	many	CASRGQGNQPQHF	TGCGCCAGTCGAGGACAGGGCAATCAGCCCCAGCATTTT
TRBV24-1	-	TRBJ2-2	few	CATSDPKGGTNTGELFF	TGTGCCACCAGTGACCCTAAAGGGGGGACGAACACCGGGGAGCTGTTTTTT
TRBV10-1	-	TRBJ1-2	many	CASSENQDYGYTF	TGCGCCAGCAGTGAGAACCAGGACTATGGCTACACCTTC
TRBV4-2	TRBD1	TRBJ1-1	many	CASSQGGTGEAFF	TGTGCCAGCAGCCAAGGGGGGACAGGAGAAGCTTTCTTT
TRBV5-1	-	TRBJ2-3	many	CASSFTTSTDTQYF	TGCGCCAGCAGCTTCACGACTAGCACAGATACGCAGTATTTT
TRBV5-1	-	TRBJ1-2	many	CASSLEAVYGYTF	TGCGCCAGCAGCTTGGAAGCTGTCTATGGCTACACCTTC
TRBV6-5	-	TRBJ2-2	many	CASRWQGDTGELFF	TGTGCCAGCCGTTGGCAGGGAGACACCGGGGAGCTGTTTTTT
TRBV12-3/TRBV12-4	-	TRBJ1-6	many	CASRPRGSPLHF	TGTGCCAGCAGACCCAGGGGCTCACCCCTCCACTTT
TRBV6-2/TRBV6-3	TRBD1	TRBJ1-5	many	CASSYRQGLGSNQPQHF	TGTGCCAGCAGTTACCGACAGGGGCTGGGAAGCAATCAGCCCCAGCATTTT
TRBV12-3/TRBV12-4	-	TRBJ2-6	many	CASSLFSLSGANVLTF	TGTGCCAGCAGTTTGTTTAGCCTCTCTGGGGCCAACGTCCTGACTTTC
TRBV7-2	-	TRBJ1-4	many	CASSLLGGRLFF	TGTGCCAGCAGCCTTCTAGGGGGACGGCTGTTTTTT
TRBV28	TRBD1	TRBJ2-4	-	CASSPTGQGKNIQYF	TGTGCCAGCAGTCCTACCGGACAGGGGAAAAACATTCAGTACTTC